These 4 T cell receptor beta chains were all obtained from the same sample, sequenced in a study of blood T cell repertoires in COVID-19. Sequencing used immunoSEQ multiplex PCR; TCRdb keeps in-frame clones, though not all of them. The table records about 360,000 clones, around 86% of them present only once. The sample taken for sequencing was peripheral blood. The receptors derive from a human donor in a cohort sampled during active COVID-19.

V and J are TRBV28 and TRBJ1-4, with 10 nucleotides matching TRBD1. Germline-derived CDR1 and CDR2 are MDHEN and SYDVKM. This CDR3 spans 14 amino acids. V dropped 6 bases and J dropped 7; count of bases not matched to a gene: 5. The CDR3 sequence: CASSRQGASEKLFF. CDR3 DNA sequence: TGTGCCAGCAGCCGACAGGGGGCGAGTGAAAAACTGTTTTTT. Complete variable domain (other parts from reference TRBV28 and TRBJ1-4): DVKVTQSSRYLVKRTGEKVFLECVQDMDHENMFWYRQDPGLGLRLIYFSYDVKMKEKGDIPEGYSVSREKKERFSLILESASTNQTSMYLCASSRQGASEKLFFGSGTQLSVL.

This chain links TRBV2 with TRBJ2-1; 7 bases are a match to TRBD1. Losses at the gene ends were 9 bases for V and 5 bases for J; bases not matched to a gene: 7. The germline gives CDR1 SNHLY, CDR2 FYNNEI. This CDR3 region has 13 residues. The CDR3 bases are TGTGCCAGGCGCCGGGACAGCAACAATGAGCAGTTCTTC. Translation: CARRRDSNNEQFF.

The CDR3 loop is CASSQPDRGPETQYF. CDR3 nucleotides: TGCGCCAGCAGCCAACCGGACAGGGGCCCGGAGACCCAGTACTTC. V and J are TRBV4-1 and TRBJ2-5; 9 nucleotides align to TRBD1. After removal of 2 bases from V and 5 bases from J, the junction contained 6 bases not matched to a gene. Germline CDR1 and CDR2: MGHRA and YSYEKL. The CDR3 is 15 amino acids.

This sequence joins TRBV19 and TRBJ2-2; the match to TRBD2 covers 7 bases. Per germline, CDR1 LNHDA and CDR2 SQIVND (reference sequence). J lost 6 bases, V lost 5 bases, and 6 bases had no gene match. There are 14 residues in the CDR3. In DNA, the CDR3 is TGTGCCAGTAGTCCCCGACTAGCCGCCGGGGAGCTGTTTTTT. This translates into CASSPRLAAGELFF.